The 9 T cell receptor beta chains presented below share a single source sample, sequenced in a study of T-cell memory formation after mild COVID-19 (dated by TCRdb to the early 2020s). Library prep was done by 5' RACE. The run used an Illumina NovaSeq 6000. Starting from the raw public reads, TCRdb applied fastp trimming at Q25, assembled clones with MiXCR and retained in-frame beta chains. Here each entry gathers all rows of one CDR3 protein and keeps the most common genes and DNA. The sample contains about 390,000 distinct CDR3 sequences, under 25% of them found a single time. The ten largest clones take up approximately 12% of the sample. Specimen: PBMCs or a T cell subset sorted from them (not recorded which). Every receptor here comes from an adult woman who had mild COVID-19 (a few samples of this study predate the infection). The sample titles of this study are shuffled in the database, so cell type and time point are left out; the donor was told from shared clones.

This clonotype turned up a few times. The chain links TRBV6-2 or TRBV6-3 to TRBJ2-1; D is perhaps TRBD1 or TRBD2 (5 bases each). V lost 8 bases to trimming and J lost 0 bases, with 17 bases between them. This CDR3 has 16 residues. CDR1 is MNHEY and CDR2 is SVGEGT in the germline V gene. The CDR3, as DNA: TGTGCCAGCCGGGACCTCCGGACGAGCTCCTACAATGAGCAGTTCTTC. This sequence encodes CASRDLRTSSYNEQFF.

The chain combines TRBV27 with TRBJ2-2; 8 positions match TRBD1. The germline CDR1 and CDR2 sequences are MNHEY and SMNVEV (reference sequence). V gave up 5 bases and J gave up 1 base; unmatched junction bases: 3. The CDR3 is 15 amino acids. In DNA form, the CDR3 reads TGTGCCAGCAGTCTCGACAGGGGGAACACCGGGGAGCTGTTTTTT. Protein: CASSLDRGNTGELFF.

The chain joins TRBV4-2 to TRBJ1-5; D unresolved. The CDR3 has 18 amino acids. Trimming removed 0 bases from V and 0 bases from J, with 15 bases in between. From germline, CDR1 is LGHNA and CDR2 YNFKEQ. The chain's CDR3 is CASSQDGPSGISNQPQHF. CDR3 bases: TGTGCCAGCAGCCAAGATGGGCCCTCCGGGATTAGCAATCAGCCCCAGCATTTT.

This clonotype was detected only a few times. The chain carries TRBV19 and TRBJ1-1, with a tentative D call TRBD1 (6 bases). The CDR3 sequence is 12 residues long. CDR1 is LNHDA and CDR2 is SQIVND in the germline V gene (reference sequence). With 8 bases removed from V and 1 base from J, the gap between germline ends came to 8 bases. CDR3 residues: CASVQGNTEAFF. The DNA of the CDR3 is TGTGCCAGTGTACAGGGGAACACTGAAGCTTTCTTT.

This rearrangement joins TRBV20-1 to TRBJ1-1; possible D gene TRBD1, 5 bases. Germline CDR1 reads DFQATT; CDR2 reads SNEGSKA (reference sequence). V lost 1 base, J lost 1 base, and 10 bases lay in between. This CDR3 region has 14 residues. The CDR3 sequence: CSARAVQGNTEAFF. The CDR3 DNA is TGCAGTGCTAGAGCGGTCCAGGGGAACACTGAAGCTTTCTTT.

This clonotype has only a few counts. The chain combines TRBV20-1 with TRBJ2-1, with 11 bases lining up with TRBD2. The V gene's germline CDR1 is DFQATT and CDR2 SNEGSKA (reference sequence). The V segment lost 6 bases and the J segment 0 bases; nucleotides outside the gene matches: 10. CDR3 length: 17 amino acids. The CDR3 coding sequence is TGCAGTGCCACTAGCGGGGGAAGAGGTTACTCCTACAATGAGCAGTTCTTC. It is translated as CSATSGGRGYSYNEQFF.

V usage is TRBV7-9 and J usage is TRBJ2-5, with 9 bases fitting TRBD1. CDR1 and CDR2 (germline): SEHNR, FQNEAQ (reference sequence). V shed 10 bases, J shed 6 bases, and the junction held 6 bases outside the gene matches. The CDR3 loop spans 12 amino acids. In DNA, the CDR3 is TGTGCCACCCGACAGGGGGTAAAGACCCAGTACTTC. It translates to CATRQGVKTQYF.

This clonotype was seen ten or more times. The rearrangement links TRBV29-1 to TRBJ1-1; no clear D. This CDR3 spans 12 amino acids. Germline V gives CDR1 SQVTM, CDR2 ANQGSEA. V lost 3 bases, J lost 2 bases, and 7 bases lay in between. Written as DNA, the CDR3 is TGCAGCGTTGATGGCGGCAACACTGAAGCTTTCTTT. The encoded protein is CSVDGGNTEAFF.

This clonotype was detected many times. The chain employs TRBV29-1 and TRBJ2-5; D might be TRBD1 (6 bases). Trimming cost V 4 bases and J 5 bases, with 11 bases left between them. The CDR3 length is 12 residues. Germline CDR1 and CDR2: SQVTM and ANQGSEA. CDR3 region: CSVGGQQETQYF. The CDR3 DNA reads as TGCAGCGTTGGCGGACAGCAGGAGACCCAGTACTTC.